This is a list of T cell receptor beta chains from one sample in a study of T cell changes during pregnancy in multiple sclerosis. TCRdb's copy holds only in-frame clones and misses some; the assay was immunoSEQ multiplex PCR. The sample records approximately 70,000 clones, about 89% being singletons. This specimen was peripheral blood, taken in the first trimester of pregnancy. The source of these receptors is a female donor in good health, enrolled as a control in a pregnancy study. Both conserved end residues are trimmed from each CDR3. Clone size appears in some rows only: once, few, many, or a class for an expanded clone.

TRBJ1-3,few,TRBV28,ASSPAGQASSGNTIY
TRBJ2-4,.,TRBV5-4,ASSSPRTSHIQY
TRBJ2-1,.,TRBV7-9,ASSLERNEQF
TRBJ2-7,.,TRBV28,ASSLFGASGRARVRSEQY
TRBJ2-3,.,TRBV9,ASSPRGAGGPGDTQY
TRBJ1-5,.,TRBV7-9,ASSLSGAYSNQPQH
TRBJ1-1,.,TRBV28,ASSLHRVGDTEAF
TRBJ2-7,.,TRBV28,ASSRLDKFSYEQY
TRBJ2-2,.,TRBV11-3,ASSLRRNTGELF
TRBJ2-1,.,TRBV7-2,ASSFRDTSTNEQF
TRBJ2-1,.,TRBV10-1,ASSEVGETNRNEQF
TRBJ1-1,.,TRBV10-3,AISEMGATEAF
TRBJ2-1,few,TRBV7-9,ASSFVTYNEQF
TRBJ1-1,.,TRBV11-2,ASSLWTGGTEAF
TRBJ1-2,.,TRBV19,ASRGQGKEGNYGYT
TRBJ2-3,.,TRBV5-4,ASSPRATSTDTQY
TRBJ2-1,.,TRBV6-1,ASKRAQGEQF